This T cell receptor (beta chain) was found in a study of somatic mutations in cytotoxic T cells in rheumatoid arthritis. For the study at large: The flow sorting of some V beta antibody-stained T-cell populations reached nearly 100% purity, and the sorted populations included V beta1+ cells sequenced for TCRB. The study's findings and limits: Significant differences in CD8+ T-cell clonality were not found between rheumatoid arthritis patients and healthy controls (age-matched).

The method was immunoSEQ multiplex PCR; TCRdb's version includes in-frame clones alone and lacks a portion of them. The sample has 6,000 to 8,500 clones; roughly 71% are singletons. This CDR3 contains 17 residues. With V trimmed by 2 bases and J by 4 bases, 12 bases remained unmatched. Germline CDR1 and CDR2: LGHNA and YNFKEQ. Each healthy control was a blood donor; the group had a median age of 56 years (range roughly 21-75), and roughly 50% were female. Positively selected by magnetic beads, CD4+ and CD8+ cells were purity-checked by flow cytometry. Concerning this clone: The target antigen is unknown.

What was sequenced was CD8+ T cells sorted from blood. The rearrangement uses TRBV4-2 and TRBJ2-5; 8 bases align to TRBD2. The receptor's source is a man in his forties in good health. DNA for the CDR3: TGTGCCAGCAGCCAACCAAGTCCGGGGGGGCGGGGAGAGACCCAGTACTTC. It codes for CASSQPSPGGRGETQYF.